This TCR beta chain emerged from a study of identical twins (dated by TCRdb to the mid-2010s). Concerning the study at large: TCR alpha and beta repertoires from monozygotic twins, unrelated adults of various ages and cord blood were deep-sequenced to test whether fetal clonotypes persist. To rule out contamination, replicate twin experiments were performed at different times with different library preparation protocols.

The investigation overall reported the following: Fewer insertions were carried by abundant cord blood beta clonotypes, a similar but weaker trend appeared in young adult naive repertoires, and no such trend appeared in memory repertoires. Excess twin sharing in beta out-of-frame sequences was weaker because fewer shared sequences lowered the signal-to-noise ratio. Out-of-frame TCR alpha sharing in monozygotic twins was systematically underestimated by recombination models, whereas sharing between unrelated individuals was in agreement with the recombination models. Invariant T cells such as MAIT and iNKT could partly confound zero-insertion analyses, though diverse VJ usage argued against this for most clonotypes. Conclusions relied on cross-sectional statistical analysis, since the same donors could not be followed over many years. Compared with coincidental sharing between unrelated individuals, out-of-frame TCR alpha sequences shared between twins had an excess of sequences with low generation probability.

Including the terminal cysteine and phenylalanine, the CDR3 comprises 14 residues. Only the CDR3 DNA stays, 42 bases, in frame from base 1. The germline V end is reduced by 6 bases and the J end by 7 bases; junction bases left unmatched: 7. To prepare the library, 5' RACE was applied. The sample was run on an Illumina HiSeq 2000. Template switching added a universal primer binding site, and the final cDNA carried a unique molecular identifier that allowed TCR cDNA molecules to be counted accurately. Specific primers in the conserved constant-segment region were used to synthesize first-strand cDNA for TCR alpha and beta chains. Each cDNA library was double barcoded, with a SMART-Mk sample barcode plus Illumina barcodes, to control for contamination. TruSeq adapter sequences and Illumina sample barcodes were added in two successive PCR steps. The Illumina HiSeq platform was used with custom primers to sequence TCR alpha and beta cDNA libraries. Under the source paper's analysis protocol: Raw reads were processed with MiGEC to extract unique molecular identifiers, and MiXCR was used to determine CDR3 positions. For each individual, recombination models were inferred using an EM algorithm with the repgenHMM and IGoR tools. Shared clonotypes were analyzed with the tcR package in R, and sharing was normalized by the product of cloneset sizes. Out-of-frame nonproductive sequences were analyzed to study raw recombination free of thymic and clonal selection effects. TCRdb passed the public sequencing reads through fastp at Q25 and MiXCR, retaining productive beta sequences. Rows merge per CDR3 protein into single entries with the most common DNA and genes. The V and J calls follow TCRdb's processing rather than the paper's. The sample profile shows 200,000 to 250,000 distinct CDR3 sequences; 11% to 15% of them were found once. The ten largest clonotypes hold 7% to 9.5% of the sample.

Every donor in the study was a healthy Caucasian. Using Miltenyi CD45RO+ enrichment and human naive T-cell isolation kits, memory (CD45RO+) and naive T cells were isolated from PBMC. With respect to this clonotype: Its antigen has not been determined. Within one base of it there is no much larger clone, and no base qualities were kept.

The V and J genes are TRBV12-3 or TRBV12-4 and TRBJ2-1; 9 bases in the middle match TRBD2. Source material: memory (CD45RO+) T cells sorted from blood. The sample's cell subset or site label, in plain terms: CD45RO+ enriched T cells. The TCR was taken from a young woman in good health. The CDR3 region: CASRISGGWNEQFF. The bases are TGTGCCAGCAGGATCAGCGGGGGGTGGAATGAGCAGTTCTTC.